Listed below are T cell receptor beta chains from one sample, sequenced in a study of T cell changes during pregnancy in multiple sclerosis. Profiling relied on immunoSEQ multiplex PCR, and the TCRdb table lists in-frame clones only, not all of them. The sample carries around 20,000 clones, over 80% recorded once. This specimen consisted of CD8+ T cells from peripheral blood mononuclear cells, obtained in the first trimester of pregnancy. The receptors originated from a female donor in good health, enrolled as a control in a pregnancy study. CDR3s include the opening cysteine and the closing phenylalanine or tryptophan. D genes are given only for firm matches. Size is stated for part of the rows, as once, few or many counts, or as a class when the clone is expanded.

clone size	V gene	D gene	J gene	CDR3 DNA	CDR3 protein
-	TRBV25-1	-	TRBJ2-7	TGTGCCAGCAGTGACGCAGGGTACGACGAGCAGTACTTC	CASSDAGYDEQYF
-	TRBV27	-	TRBJ1-2	TGTGCCAGCAGTTTAACGGGAAAACCCTATGGCTACACCTTC	CASSLTGKPYGYTF
-	TRBV5-1	TRBD2	TRBJ2-3	TGCGCCAGCAGCTTGCGGGAGGGAAACACAGATACGCAGTATTTT	CASSLREGNTDTQYF
medium-sized	TRBV4-1	-	TRBJ1-2	TGCGCCAGCAGCCAAGAGACGGCCACGGGGTATGGCTACACCTTC	CASSQETATGYGYTF
few	TRBV12-5	TRBD1	TRBJ1-3	TGTGCTATCGGACAGGGGGAATCACCCCAGGTGAACACCATATATTTT	CAIGQGESPQVNTIYF
-	TRBV4-1	TRBD1	TRBJ2-7	TGCGCCAGCAGCCATCCGGGACAGGGATACGAGCAGTACTTC	CASSHPGQGYEQYF
-	TRBV30	TRBD2	TRBJ2-1	TGTGCCTGGATAAGGGCCAGCGGGGAGTATTACAATGAGCAGTTCTTC	CAWIRASGEYYNEQFF
-	TRBV6-6	-	TRBJ1-2	TGTGCCAGCAGTTATCGGGGGGAATACTATGGCTACACCTTC	CASSYRGEYYGYTF
-	TRBV6-1	-	TRBJ1-3	TGTGCCAGCATCCACAGGGCTTCTGGAAACACCATATATTTT	CASIHRASGNTIYF
once	TRBV6-1	TRBD1	TRBJ2-2	TGTGCCAGCAGTGTCCCCGGGACAGGAGACACCGGGGAGCTGTTTTTT	CASSVPGTGDTGELFF
-	TRBV2	TRBD1	TRBJ1-1	TGTGCCATCCCGGACAGGGGGCGCTTGAACACTGAAGCTTTCTTT	CAIPDRGRLNTEAFF
-	TRBV19	TRBD1	TRBJ2-5	TGTGCCAGTAGTATCGCTGGACAGGGTAAAGAGACCCAGTACTTC	CASSIAGQGKETQYF
-	TRBV9	TRBD2	TRBJ2-5	TGTGCCAGCAGCGAGGGGACTAGCGGTACGGAGACCCAGTACTTC	CASSEGTSGTETQYF
-	TRBV6-5	-	TRBJ1-6	TGTGCCAGCTCTACTCCCTATAATTCACCCCTCCACTTT	CASSTPYNSPLHF
-	TRBV25-1	-	TRBJ2-1	TGTGCCAGCAGACGGGACTACAATGAGCAGTTCTTC	CASRRDYNEQFF
-	TRBV7-9	TRBD1	TRBJ2-5	TGTGCCAGCAGCAGGGGACAGGGAATGAAAGAGACCCAGTACTTC	CASSRGQGMKETQYF
-	TRBV27	-	TRBJ2-7	TGTGCCAGCAGTTTAATTCTCGGGGGCGAGCAGTACTTC	CASSLILGGEQYF
-	TRBV9	TRBD1	TRBJ1-1	TGTGCCAGCAGCCTAGGTCCTAGACAGGGGCCGAACACTGAAGCTTTCTTT	CASSLGPRQGPNTEAFF
-	TRBV7-9	-	TRBJ2-7	TGTGCCAGCAGCTCCACTTTCGGCAGGGGCACCAGGAGCTCCTACGAGCAGTACTTC	CASSSTFGRGTRSSYEQYF
-	TRBV9	TRBD1	TRBJ2-2	TGTGCCAGCAGCTATAATCCGGGACAGGGAGCCAACGGGGAGCTGTTTTTT	CASSYNPGQGANGELFF
-	TRBV29-1	TRBD1	TRBJ2-2	TGCAGCGTTAGGAAGGGACAGGGGGACACCGGGGAGCTGTTTTTT	CSVRKGQGDTGELFF
-	TRBV18	TRBD1	TRBJ1-4	TGTGCCAGCTCACCACGCGACAGGGGGTATAATGAAAAACTGTTTTTT	CASSPRDRGYNEKLFF
-	TRBV27	TRBD1	TRBJ2-5	TGTGCCAGCAGTTTATTCGTAGGGGGCTGGGAGACCCAGTACTTC	CASSLFVGGWETQYF
-	TRBV30	-	TRBJ2-1	TGTGCCTGGACCGGCTACAATGAGCAGTTCTTC	CAWTGYNEQFF
-	TRBV2	TRBD2	TRBJ2-5	TGTGCCAGCGAGGGACTAGCGGGCGAGGAGACCCAGTACTTC	CASEGLAGEETQYF
-	TRBV29-1	-	TRBJ2-5	TGCAGCGCCGAAGGGTGGTTTAGGGGAGAGACCCAGTACTTC	CSAEGWFRGETQYF
-	TRBV18	TRBD1	TRBJ2-2	TGTGCCAGCTTCTATCCGGGACAGCTGAACACCGGGGAGCTGTTTTTT	CASFYPGQLNTGELFF
-	TRBV4-1	TRBD1	TRBJ2-7	TGCGCCAGCAGCCGTGCCGGACAGGGTTTTAACTACGAGCAGTACTTC	CASSRAGQGFNYEQYF
-	TRBV28	-	TRBJ1-1	TGTGCCAGCATCTCGCCACAGAACACTGAAGCTTTCTTT	CASISPQNTEAFF